This T cell receptor beta chain was obtained from a study of neurological immune-mediated disorders. Findings and limits, study-wide: Falling below healthy controls, multiple sclerosis showed the least TCR clonal expansion, while HTLV-1-associated myelopathy showed the most. None of the CDR3 amino acid sequences of expanded clones were shared across subjects, and this suggested private repertoires in all groups.

This clonotype was seen ten or more times. Antigen: not known. From 15-18 subjects, each sequencing run yielded over 180 million TCR-beta sequences. TCRdb analysed the 5' RACE reads with MiXCR anew, one entry per CDR3 protein. The repertoire holds approximately 87,000 distinct CDR3 sequences, with roughly 15% as singletons. Trimming removed 2 bases at V and 5 bases at J, with 11 bases between. The germline V gene has CDR1 SGHRS and CDR2 YFSETQ. CDR3 size: 14 residues. Unsorted libraries used 2 million PBMCs kept at -80 degrees C. The specimen was PBMCs. V gene TRBV5-1 combines with J gene TRBJ2-1; no firm D call. The sequence came from a woman aged 45-59 years in good health. CDR3 residues: CASSLGPGNNEQFF. In DNA, the CDR3 is TGCGCCAGCAGCTTAGGGCCTGGAAACAATGAGCAGTTCTTC.